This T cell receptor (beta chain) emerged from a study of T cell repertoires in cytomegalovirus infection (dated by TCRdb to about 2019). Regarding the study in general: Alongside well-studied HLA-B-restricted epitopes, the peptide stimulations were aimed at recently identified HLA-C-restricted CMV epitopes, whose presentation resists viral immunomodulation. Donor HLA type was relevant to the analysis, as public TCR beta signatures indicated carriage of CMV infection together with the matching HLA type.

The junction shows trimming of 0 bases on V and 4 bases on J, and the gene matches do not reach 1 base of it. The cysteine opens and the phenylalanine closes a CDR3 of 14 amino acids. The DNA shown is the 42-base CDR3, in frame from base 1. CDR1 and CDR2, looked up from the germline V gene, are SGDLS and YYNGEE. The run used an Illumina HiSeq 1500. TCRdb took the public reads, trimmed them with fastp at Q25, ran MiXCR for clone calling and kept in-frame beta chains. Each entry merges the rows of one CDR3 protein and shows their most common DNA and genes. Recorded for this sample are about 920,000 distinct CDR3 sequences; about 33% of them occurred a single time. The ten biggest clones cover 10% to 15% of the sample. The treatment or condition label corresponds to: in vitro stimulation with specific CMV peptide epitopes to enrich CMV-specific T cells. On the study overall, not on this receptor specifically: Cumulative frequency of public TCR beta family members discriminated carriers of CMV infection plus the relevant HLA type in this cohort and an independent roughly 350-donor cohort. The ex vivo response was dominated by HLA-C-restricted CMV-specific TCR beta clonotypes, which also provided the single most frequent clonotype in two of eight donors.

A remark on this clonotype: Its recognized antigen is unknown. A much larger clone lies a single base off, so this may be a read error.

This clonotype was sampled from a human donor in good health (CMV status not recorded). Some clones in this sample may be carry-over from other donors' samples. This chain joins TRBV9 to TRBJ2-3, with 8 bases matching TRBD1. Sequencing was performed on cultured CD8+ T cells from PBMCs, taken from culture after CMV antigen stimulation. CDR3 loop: CASSVEQGADTQYF. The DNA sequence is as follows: TGTGCCAGCAGCGTAGAACAGGGGGCAGATACGCAGTATTTT.